This entry lists 20 T cell receptor beta chains sequenced from one sample in a study of beta chain features in type 1 diabetes. Study-wide points: Shorter TCRB CDR3s, moderately but significantly so, were found in Type 1 diabetes patients in all four CD4+ subsets.

The authors reverse transcribed all of the isolated RNA, so sequencing captured expressed TCRB transcripts. TCRdb keeps only in-frame clones here, not all; method: immunoSEQ multiplex PCR. The sample consists of some 660,000 clones, over 12% of them appearing once. These receptors have no identified antigens. The material sequenced was naive CD4+ T cells from blood. The source is a man younger than 30 with type 1 diabetes.

This chain connects TRBV7-2 to TRBJ2-7; 7 bases align to TRBD1. The trim removed 4 bases at V and 2 bases at J, leaving 5 bases unmatched. Per germline, CDR1 SGHTA and CDR2 FQGNSA. This CDR3 contains 14 residues. The CDR3 is CASSSRQGPYEQYF. The CDR3 nucleotides are TGTGCCAGCAGCTCCCGACAGGGCCCCTACGAGCAGTACTTC.

V usage is TRBV30 and J usage is TRBJ2-2; the match to TRBD1 covers 7 bases. Trimming took 2 bases from V and 2 from J; bases not matched to a gene: 8. Germline V CDR1 and CDR2: GTSNPN, SVGIG (reference sequence). This CDR3 region has 16 residues. In DNA, the CDR3 is TGTGCCTGGAGTAGGGGGCTCGGCAGAAACACCGGGGAGCTGTTTTTT. Translating it yields CAWSRGLGRNTGELFF.

The chain has TRBV7-2 and TRBJ2-3; 9 nucleotides match TRBD2. There are 18 residues in the CDR3. Losses at the gene ends were 2 bases for V and 1 base for J; bases not matched to a gene: 10. CDR1 and CDR2 (germline): SGHTA, FQGNSA. CDR3 in amino acids: CASSLTRLAAIRTDTQYF. The CDR3 region has the DNA TGTGCCAGCAGCTTAACCCGACTAGCGGCTATTCGCACAGATACGCAGTATTTT. Using reference TRBV7-2 and TRBJ2-3 for the parts outside the CDR3, the full variable domain is GAGVSQSPSNKVTEKGKDVELRCDPISGHTALYWYRQSLGQGLEFLIYFQGNSAPDKSGLPSDRFSAERTGGSVSTLTIQRTQQEDSAVYLCASSLTRLAAIRTDTQYFGPGTRLTVL.

This clone was seen a few times. The chain couples TRBV10-3 to TRBJ2-1; no definite D call. Germline V lookup: CDR1 ENHRY, CDR2 SYGVKD. This CDR3 is built from 14 residues. Trimming shortened V by 0 bases and J by 5 bases, and 8 bases separated the two germline ends. The CDR3 here is CAISESSRHNEQFF. As DNA, the CDR3 is TGTGCCATCAGTGAGTCGAGCAGGCACAATGAGCAGTTCTTC.

The CDR3 DNA reads as TGCGCCACCAGGGACTTAAACACCGGGGAGCTGTTTTTT. Its translation is CATRDLNTGELFF. The chain uses TRBV4-1 and TRBJ2-2, with TRBD2 as a possible D gene (6 bases). The CDR3 has 13 amino acids. In germline, CDR1 is MGHRA, CDR2 YSYEKL. V was trimmed by 10 bases and J by 2 bases, leaving 11 bases between them.

This clone turned up a few times. This chain uses TRBV30 with TRBJ2-3; D gene unclear. Trimming removed 5 bases at V and 1 base at J, with 7 bases between. Germline lookup yields CDR1 GTSNPN and CDR2 SVGIG (reference sequence). The CDR3 consists of 12 residues. The CDR3 coding sequence is TGTGCCTGGTGTATTGGCACAGATACGCAGTATTTT. This codes for CAWCIGTDTQYF. The variable domain in full, completed from reference TRBV30 and TRBJ2-3, reads SQTIHQWPATLVQPVGSPLSLECTVEGTSNPNLYWYRQAAGRGLQLLFYSVGIGQISSEVPQNLSASRPQDRQFILSSKKLLLSDSGFYLCAWCIGTDTQYFGPGTRLTVL.

This clone was picked up a small number of times. The rearrangement uses TRBV5-4 and TRBJ2-1; no reliable D call. The CDR3 has 11 residues. The V gene's germline CDR1 is SGHNT and CDR2 YYREEE (reference sequence). The V gene lost 4 bases and the J gene lost 2 bases, with 1 base spanning the gap. The CDR3 here is CASSTYNEQFF. CDR3 bases: TGTGCCAGCAGCACCTACAATGAGCAGTTCTTC.

The V call is TRBV25-1, the J call TRBJ1-1; 9 bases match TRBD1. The CDR3 sequence is 14 residues long. The J segment lost 1 base and the V segment lost 6 bases, leaving 3 bases of the junction unmatched. Germline values: CDR1 MGHDK, CDR2 SYGVNS. The CDR3 nucleotides are TGTGCCAGCAGCCTACAGGGGGCGAACACTGAAGCTTTCTTT. Encoded protein: CASSLQGANTEAFF.

This clone occurred a few times. This sequence joins TRBV7-8 and TRBJ2-2; possibly TRBD1 for D (6 bases). CDR1 and CDR2 (germline): SGHVS, FQNEAQ. Trimming removed 3 bases from V and 6 bases from J, with 17 bases in between. The CDR3 runs 16 residues. CDR3 sequence: CASSFSPQGSAGELFF. The CDR3 coding sequence is TGTGCCAGCAGCTTTTCACCTCAGGGGTCAGCCGGGGAGCTGTTTTTT.

This clone showed up just a few times. The V and J genes are TRBV28 and TRBJ2-7; no clear D gene. Germline CDR1 MDHEN, CDR2 SYDVKM. The germline V and J ends were trimmed by 6 bases and 5 bases, with 11 bases remaining between them. The CDR3 totals 12 residues. CDR3 coding DNA: TGTGCCAGCAGCACTGTTTTTCACGAGCAGTACTTC. Amino acids: CASSTVFHEQYF. Filled out from reference TRBV28 and TRBJ2-7, the complete variable domain reads DVKVTQSSRYLVKRTGEKVFLECVQDMDHENMFWYRQDPGLGLRLIYFSYDVKMKEKGDIPEGYSVSREKKERFSLILESASTNQTSMYLCASSTVFHEQYFGPGTRLTVT.

This clone was observed a few times. This chain connects TRBV30 to TRBJ2-2; no definite D call. The germline CDR1 and CDR2 sequences are GTSNPN and SVGIG (reference sequence). This CDR3 has 13 residues. The V end lost 5 bases, the J end lost 7 bases, and 14 bases lay between the germline ends. The CDR3 coding sequence is TGTGCCTGGTCTTCCTTAACCGACGGGGAGCTGTTTTTT. It codes for CAWSSLTDGELFF.

This clone appeared a few times. The chain is built from TRBV30 and TRBJ1-2; D not certain. Trimming shortened V by 5 bases and J by 4 bases, and 11 bases separated the two germline ends. The CDR3 length is 12 residues. Germline V gene lookup returns CDR1 GTSNPN and CDR2 SVGIG (reference sequence). For the CDR3, the DNA is TGTGCCTGGGGACGAGACATCTATGGCTACACCTTC. This translates into CAWGRDIYGYTF.

The chain carries TRBV5-4 and TRBJ2-5; 7 bases line up with TRBD1. With V trimmed by 0 bases and J by 2 bases, 7 bases remained unmatched. This CDR3 is 16 amino acids long. The V gene's germline CDR1 is SGHNT and CDR2 YYREEE (reference sequence). The CDR3 region has the DNA TGTGCCAGCAGCTTGGCTCCCCAGGGGGTACAAGAGACCCAGTACTTC. This translates into CASSLAPQGVQETQYF.

J is TRBJ2-1 and V is TRBV11-2, with 11 bases lining up with TRBD2. The V and J ends lost 6 bases and 12 bases, in that order; junction bases with no gene match: 10. Per germline, CDR1 SGHAT and CDR2 FQNNGV. The CDR3 covers 14 residues. This chain's CDR3 is CASRLAGERIGQFF. As DNA, the CDR3 is TGTGCCAGCAGACTAGCGGGGGAGCGCATCGGGCAGTTCTTC.

The chain recombines TRBV6-5 with TRBJ1-2; 11 bases are a match to TRBD1. The CDR3 is made up of 13 amino acids. After removal of 5 bases from V and 8 bases from J, the junction contained 4 bases not matched to a gene. Germline assignment: CDR1 MNHEY and CDR2 SVGAGI. CDR3 protein: CASSDGTGGGYTF. Here the CDR3 DNA reads TGTGCCAGCAGTGACGGGACAGGGGGAGGCTACACCTTC.

The chain carries TRBV7-2 and TRBJ2-1, with 7 bases that match TRBD1. CDR1 is SGHTA, CDR2 FQGNSA, per germline. The CDR3 spans 15 residues. With V trimmed by 3 bases and J by 3 bases, 5 bases remained unmatched. The CDR3: CASSFRQGNYNEQFF. CDR3 DNA sequence: TGTGCCAGCAGCTTTCGACAGGGAAACTACAATGAGCAGTTCTTC.

This clone was found a few times. The chain is built from TRBV30 and TRBJ2-4; perhaps TRBD2 as D (7 bases). V lost 5 bases and J lost 6, with 17 bases in between. This CDR3 is built from 14 residues. Germline V CDR1 and CDR2: GTSNPN, SVGIG (reference sequence). In DNA, the CDR3 is TGTGCCTGGTCCTTGGGGGGGGCCGTAAACATTCAGTACTTC. It specifies CAWSLGGAVNIQYF.

The chain joins TRBV6-1 to TRBJ2-5; D might be TRBD1 (6 bases). The length of the CDR3 is 13 residues. The V and J ends lost 4 bases and 0 bases respectively, with 6 bases between them. Germline loops: CDR1 MNHNS, CDR2 SASEGT. As DNA, the CDR3 is TGTGCCAGCAGTGGGACAGACCAAGAGACCCAGTACTTC. This encodes CASSGTDQETQYF.

V gene TRBV7-2 combines with J gene TRBJ2-1; TRBD1 matches 7 bases. The CDR3 runs 15 residues. The germline CDR1 and CDR2 sequences are SGHTA and FQGNSA. V shed 1 base and J 9 bases; nucleotides not matched to a gene: 9. CDR3 DNA sequence: TGTGCCAGCAGCTTAGGAGGGGGCAGGGGAAGTGAGCAGTTCTTC. Translated, it gives CASSLGGGRGSEQFF. The whole variable domain, filled in from reference TRBV7-2 and TRBJ2-1, reads GAGVSQSPSNKVTEKGKDVELRCDPISGHTALYWYRQSLGQGLEFLIYFQGNSAPDKSGLPSDRFSAERTGGSVSTLTIQRTQQEDSAVYLCASSLGGGRGSEQFFGPGTRLTVL.

V usage is TRBV5-4 and J usage is TRBJ2-5, with 7 positions matching TRBD2. The CDR3 loop spans 14 amino acids. Looked up from germline, CDR1 is SGHNT and CDR2 is YYREEE (reference sequence). V lost 1 base to trimming and J lost 2 bases; unmatched junction nucleotides: 2. The CDR3 is CASSLRDYQETQYF. Written as DNA, the CDR3 is TGTGCCAGCAGCTTGCGGGACTATCAAGAGACCCAGTACTTC.